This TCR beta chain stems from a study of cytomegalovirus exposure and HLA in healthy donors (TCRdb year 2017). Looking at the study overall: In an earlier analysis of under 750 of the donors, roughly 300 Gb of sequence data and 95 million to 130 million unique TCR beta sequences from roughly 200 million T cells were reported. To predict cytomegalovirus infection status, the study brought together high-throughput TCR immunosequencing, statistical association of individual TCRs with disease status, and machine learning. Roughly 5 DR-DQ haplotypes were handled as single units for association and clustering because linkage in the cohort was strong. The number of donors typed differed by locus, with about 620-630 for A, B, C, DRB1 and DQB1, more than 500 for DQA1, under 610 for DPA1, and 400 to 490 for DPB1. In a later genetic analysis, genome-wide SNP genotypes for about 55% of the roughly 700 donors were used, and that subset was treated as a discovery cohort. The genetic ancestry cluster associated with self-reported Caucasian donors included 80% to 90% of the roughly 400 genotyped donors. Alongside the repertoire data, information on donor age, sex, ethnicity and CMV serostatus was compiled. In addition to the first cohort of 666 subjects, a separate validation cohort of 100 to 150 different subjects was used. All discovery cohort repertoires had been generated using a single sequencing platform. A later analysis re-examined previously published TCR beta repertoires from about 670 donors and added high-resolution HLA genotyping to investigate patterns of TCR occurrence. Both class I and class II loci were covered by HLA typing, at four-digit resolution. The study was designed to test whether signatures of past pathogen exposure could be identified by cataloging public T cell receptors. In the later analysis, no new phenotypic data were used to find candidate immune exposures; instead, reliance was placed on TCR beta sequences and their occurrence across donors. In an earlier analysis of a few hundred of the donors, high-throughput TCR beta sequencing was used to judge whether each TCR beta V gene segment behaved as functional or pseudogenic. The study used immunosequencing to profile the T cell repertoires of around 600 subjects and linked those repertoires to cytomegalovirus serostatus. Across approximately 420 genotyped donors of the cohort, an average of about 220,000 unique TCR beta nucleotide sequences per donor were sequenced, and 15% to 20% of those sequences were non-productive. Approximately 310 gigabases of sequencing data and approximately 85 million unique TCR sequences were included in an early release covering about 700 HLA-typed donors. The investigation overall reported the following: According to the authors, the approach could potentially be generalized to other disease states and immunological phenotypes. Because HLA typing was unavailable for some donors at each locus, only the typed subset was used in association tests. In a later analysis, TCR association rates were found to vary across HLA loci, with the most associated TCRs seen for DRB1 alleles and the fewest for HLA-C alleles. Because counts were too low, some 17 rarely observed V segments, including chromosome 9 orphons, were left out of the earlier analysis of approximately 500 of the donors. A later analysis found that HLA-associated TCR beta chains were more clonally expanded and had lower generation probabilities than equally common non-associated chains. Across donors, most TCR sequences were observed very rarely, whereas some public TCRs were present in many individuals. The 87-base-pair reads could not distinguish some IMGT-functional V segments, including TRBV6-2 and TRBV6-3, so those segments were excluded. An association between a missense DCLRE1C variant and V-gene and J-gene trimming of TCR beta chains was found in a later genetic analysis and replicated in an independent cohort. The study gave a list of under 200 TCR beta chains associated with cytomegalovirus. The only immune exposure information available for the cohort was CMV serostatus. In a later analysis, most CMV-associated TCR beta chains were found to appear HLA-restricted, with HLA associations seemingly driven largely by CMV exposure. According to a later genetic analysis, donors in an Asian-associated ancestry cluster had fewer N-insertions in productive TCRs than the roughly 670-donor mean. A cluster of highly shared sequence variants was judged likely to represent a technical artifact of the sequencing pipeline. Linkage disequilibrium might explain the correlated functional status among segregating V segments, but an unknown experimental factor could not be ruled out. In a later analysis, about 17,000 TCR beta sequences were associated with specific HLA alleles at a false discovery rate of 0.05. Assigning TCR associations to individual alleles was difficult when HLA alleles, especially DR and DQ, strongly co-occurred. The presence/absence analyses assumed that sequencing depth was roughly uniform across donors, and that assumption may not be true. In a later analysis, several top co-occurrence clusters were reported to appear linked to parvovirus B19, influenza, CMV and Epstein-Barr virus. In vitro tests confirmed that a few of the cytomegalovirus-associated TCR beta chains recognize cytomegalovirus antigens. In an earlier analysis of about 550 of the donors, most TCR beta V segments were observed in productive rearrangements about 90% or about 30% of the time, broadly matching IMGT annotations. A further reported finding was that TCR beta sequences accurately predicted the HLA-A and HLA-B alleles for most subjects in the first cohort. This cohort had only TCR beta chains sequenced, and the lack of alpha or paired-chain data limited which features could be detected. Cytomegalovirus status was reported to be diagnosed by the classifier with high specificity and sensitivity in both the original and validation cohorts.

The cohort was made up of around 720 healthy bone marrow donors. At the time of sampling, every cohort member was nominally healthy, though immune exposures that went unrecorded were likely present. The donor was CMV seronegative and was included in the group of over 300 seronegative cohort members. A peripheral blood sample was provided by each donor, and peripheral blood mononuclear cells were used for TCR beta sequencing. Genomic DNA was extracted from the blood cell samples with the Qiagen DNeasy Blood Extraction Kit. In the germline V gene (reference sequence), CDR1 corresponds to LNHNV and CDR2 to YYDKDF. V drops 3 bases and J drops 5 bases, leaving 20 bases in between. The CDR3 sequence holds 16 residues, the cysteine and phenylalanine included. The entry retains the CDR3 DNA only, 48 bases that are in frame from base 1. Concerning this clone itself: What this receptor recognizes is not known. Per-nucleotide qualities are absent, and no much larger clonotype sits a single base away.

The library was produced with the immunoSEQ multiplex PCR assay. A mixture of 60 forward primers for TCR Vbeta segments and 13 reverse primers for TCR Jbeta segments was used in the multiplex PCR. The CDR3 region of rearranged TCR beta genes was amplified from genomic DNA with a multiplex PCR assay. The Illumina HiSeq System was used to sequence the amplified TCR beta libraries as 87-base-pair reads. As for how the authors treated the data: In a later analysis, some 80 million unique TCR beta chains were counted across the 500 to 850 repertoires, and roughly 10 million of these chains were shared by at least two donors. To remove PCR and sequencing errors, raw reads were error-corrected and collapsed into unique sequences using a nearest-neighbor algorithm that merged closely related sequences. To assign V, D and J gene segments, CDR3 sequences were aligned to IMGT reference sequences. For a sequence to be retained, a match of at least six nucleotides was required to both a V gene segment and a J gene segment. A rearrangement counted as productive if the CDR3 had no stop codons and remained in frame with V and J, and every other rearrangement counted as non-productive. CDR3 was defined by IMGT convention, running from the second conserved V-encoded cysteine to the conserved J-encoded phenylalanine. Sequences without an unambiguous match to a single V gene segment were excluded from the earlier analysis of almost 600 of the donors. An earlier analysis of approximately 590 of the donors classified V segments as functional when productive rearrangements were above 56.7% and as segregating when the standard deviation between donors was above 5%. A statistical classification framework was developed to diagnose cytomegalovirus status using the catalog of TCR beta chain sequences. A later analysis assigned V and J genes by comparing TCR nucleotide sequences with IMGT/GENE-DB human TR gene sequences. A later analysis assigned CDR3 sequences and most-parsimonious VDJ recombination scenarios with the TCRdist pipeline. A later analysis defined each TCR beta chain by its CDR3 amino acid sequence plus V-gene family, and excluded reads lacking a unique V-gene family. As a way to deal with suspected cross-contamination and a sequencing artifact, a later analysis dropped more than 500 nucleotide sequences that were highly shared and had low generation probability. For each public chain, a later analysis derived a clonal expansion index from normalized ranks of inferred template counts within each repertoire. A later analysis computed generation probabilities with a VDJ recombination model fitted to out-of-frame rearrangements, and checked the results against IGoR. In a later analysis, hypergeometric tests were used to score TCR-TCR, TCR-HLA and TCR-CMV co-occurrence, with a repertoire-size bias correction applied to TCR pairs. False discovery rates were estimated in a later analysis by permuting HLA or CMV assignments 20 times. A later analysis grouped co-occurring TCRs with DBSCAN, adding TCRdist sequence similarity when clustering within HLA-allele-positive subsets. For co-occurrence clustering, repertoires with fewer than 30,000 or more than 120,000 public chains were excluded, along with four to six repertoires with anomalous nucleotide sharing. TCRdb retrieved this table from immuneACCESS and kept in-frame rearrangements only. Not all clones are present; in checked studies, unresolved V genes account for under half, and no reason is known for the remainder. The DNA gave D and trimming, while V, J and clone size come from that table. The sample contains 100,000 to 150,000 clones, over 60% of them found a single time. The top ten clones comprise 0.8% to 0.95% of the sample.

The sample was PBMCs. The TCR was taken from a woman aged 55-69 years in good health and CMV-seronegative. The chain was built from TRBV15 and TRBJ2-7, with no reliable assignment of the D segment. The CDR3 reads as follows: CATSSLQVLLGNEQYF. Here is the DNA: TGTGCCACCAGCAGCCTCCAGGTCCTCCTCGGAAACGAGCAGTACTTC.